Sequencing of this TCR beta chain was carried out in a study of blood T cell repertoires in COVID-19. The wider study: The cDNA or gDNA used as material had been derived from T cells, B-cell-depleted T cells, or PBMCs.

Profiled with immunoSEQ multiplex PCR; TCRdb holds only in-frame clones, not every one. The table has a few hundred thousand clones, approximately 86% seen once. Trimming removed 0 bases at V and 6 bases at J, with 13 bases between. The CDR3 runs to 15 residues. Germline CDR1 reads SGDLS; CDR2 reads YYNGEE. This TCR derives from a human donor with COVID-19, enrolled during active disease. The donor label of this sample is uncertain. Input material: peripheral blood. The genes are TRBV9 and TRBJ2-1; tentative D call: TRBD1 (6 bases). The CDR3 nucleotides are TGTGCCAGCAGCGTAGAGGTCTTAGGGGGCAATGAGCAGTTCTTC. Encoded protein: CASSVEVLGGNEQFF.